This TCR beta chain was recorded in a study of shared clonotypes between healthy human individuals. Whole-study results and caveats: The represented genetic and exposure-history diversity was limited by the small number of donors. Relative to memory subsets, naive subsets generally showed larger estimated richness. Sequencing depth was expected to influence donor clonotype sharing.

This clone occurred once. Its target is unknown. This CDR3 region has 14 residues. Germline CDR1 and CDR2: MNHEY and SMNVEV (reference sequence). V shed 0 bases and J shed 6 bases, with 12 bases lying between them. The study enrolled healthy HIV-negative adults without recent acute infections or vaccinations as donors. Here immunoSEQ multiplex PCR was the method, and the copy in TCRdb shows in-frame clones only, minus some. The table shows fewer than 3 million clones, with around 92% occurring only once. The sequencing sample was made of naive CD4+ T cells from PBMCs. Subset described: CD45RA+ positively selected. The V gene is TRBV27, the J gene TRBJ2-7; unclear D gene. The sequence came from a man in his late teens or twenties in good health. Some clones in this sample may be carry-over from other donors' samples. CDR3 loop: CASSLSGGSTEQYF. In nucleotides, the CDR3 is TGTGCCAGCAGTTTATCGGGCGGATCCACCGAGCAGTACTTC.